A single sample gave rise to the 9 T cell receptor beta chains below, sequenced in a study of T-cell reconstitution after alpha-beta-depleted transplantation in children. Preparing the TCRbeta library involved the use of unique molecular identifiers. Via MiXCR, TCRdb re-called the PCR reads, giving one row per CDR3 protein. The repertoire consists of tens of thousands of distinct CDR3 sequences, with approximately 7.4% occurring once and the leading ten covering around 2.5%. The sequences come from PBMCs from the stem cell graft donor, collected from the stem cell graft. The source is a human donor who donated a stem cell graft to a child with acute lymphoblastic leukemia.

By share, this clonotype ranks as medium-sized. The rearrangement joins TRBV4-3 to TRBJ1-2; D remains ambiguous. Germline V gene sequence: CDR1 LGHNA, CDR2 YSLEER. This CDR3 region has 16 residues. The germline V and J ends were trimmed by 1 base and 4 bases, with 16 bases remaining between them. The CDR3 DNA is TGCGCCAGCAGCCAAGTCGCGAAGGTTGGTAGCTATGGCTACACCTTC. Translation gives CASSQVAKVGSYGYTF.

The chain links TRBV6-5 to TRBJ2-3; tentative D call: TRBD2 (6 bases). V lost 6 bases to trimming and J lost 3 bases, with 25 bases between them. Germline V gives CDR1 MNHEY, CDR2 SVGAGI. The CDR3 runs to 18 residues. The chain's CDR3 is CASRPINQGRGRTDTQYF. The CDR3 nucleotides are TGTGCCAGCAGACCCATTAATCAGGGAAGAGGGAGGACAGATACGCAGTATTTT.

This clonotype appeared many times. This rearrangement joins TRBV7-9 to TRBJ2-1, with 7 bases aligning to TRBD2. This CDR3 has 11 amino acids. Germline-derived CDR1 and CDR2 are SEHNR and FQNEAQ (reference sequence). Trimming removed 8 bases from V and 7 bases from J; junction bases left unmatched: 2. In DNA, the CDR3 is TGTGCCAGCGGGGGGGAAAATGAGCAGTTCTTC. It encodes CASGGENEQFF.

The chain recombines TRBV10-3 with TRBJ2-7; no reliable D call. This CDR3 is 13 amino acids long. With 3 bases removed from V and 2 bases from J, the gap between germline ends came to 8 bases. Per the germline V gene, CDR1 is ENHRY and CDR2 is SYGVKD. The CDR3 DNA sequence: TGTGCCATCAGTGATGTTGTTGCCTACGAGCAGTACTTC. Its translation: CAISDVVAYEQYF.

In its sample, this clonotype was seen many times. The gene calls are TRBV4-3 and TRBJ2-3, with D tentatively TRBD1 or TRBD2 (5 bases each). The V gene lost 0 bases and the J gene lost 2 bases, with 12 bases spanning the gap. The CDR3 contains 16 residues. CDR1 and CDR2 (germline): LGHNA, YSLEER. The CDR3 protein is CASSQDGEGTTDTQYF. CDR3 DNA sequence: TGCGCCAGCAGCCAAGATGGAGAGGGGACCACAGATACGCAGTATTTT.

The rearrangement links TRBV2 to TRBJ1-5, with D perhaps matching TRBD1 (5 bases). The germline gives CDR1 SNHLY, CDR2 FYNNEI. The CDR3 spans 15 residues. The V and J ends lost 4 bases and 3 bases respectively, with 13 bases between them. In nucleotides, the CDR3 is TGTGCCAGCAGTGCCGGGGGTCCTAACAATCAGCCCCAGCATTTT. The encoded protein is CASSAGGPNNQPQHF.

This clonotype was observed at least ten times. V and J are TRBV20-1 and TRBJ1-5; D is unclear. The CDR3 length is 14 residues. V dropped 2 bases and J dropped 0 bases, with 8 bases sitting between them. Germline assignment: CDR1 DFQATT and CDR2 SNEGSKA (reference sequence). This CDR3 is CSARRGYSNQPQHF. CDR3 DNA: TGCAGTGCTAGAAGAGGGTATAGCAATCAGCCCCAGCATTTT.

V usage is TRBV20-1 and J usage is TRBJ1-1, with TRBD1 as a possible D gene (6 bases). The CDR3 has 13 amino acids. Germline V CDR1 and CDR2: DFQATT, SNEGSKA (reference sequence). V was pared by 1 base and J by 5 bases, with 11 bases between. CDR3 bases: TGCAGTGCTAGAGTGCAGGGGCGAACTGAAGCTTTCTTT. Protein product: CSARVQGRTEAFF.

The chain links TRBV3-1 to TRBJ1-5; tentative D call: TRBD1 (5 bases). The ends were cut back, 0 bases at V and 7 bases at J, with 13 bases in the middle. Per the germline V gene, CDR1 is LGHDT and CDR2 is YNNKEL (reference sequence). The CDR3 extends over 15 amino acids. Here the CDR3 DNA reads TGTGCCAGCAGCCAAGAATTAGGGACCAACCAGCCCCAGCATTTT. This encodes CASSQELGTNQPQHF. The full variable domain, rest sourced from reference TRBV3-1 and TRBJ1-5, is DTAVSQTPKYLVTQMGNDKSIKCEQNLGHDTMYWYKQDSKKFLKIMFSYNNKELIINETVPNRFSPKSPDKAHLNLHINSLELGDSAVYFCASSQELGTNQPQHFGDGTRLSIL.